This entry describes one TCR beta chain. The germline CDR1 and CDR2 sequences are SGDLS and YYNGEE. The CDR3 length is 16 residues. V dropped 3 bases and J dropped 2; count of bases not matched to a gene: 4. The donors comprised healthy bone marrow donors. The sample originates from a study of cytomegalovirus exposure and HLA in healthy donors. Study in general: Of 300 to 450 genotyped donors, about 80% clustered with self-reported Caucasian donors.

With 60 Vbeta and 13 Jbeta primers, the PCR was carried out. Assay: immunoSEQ multiplex PCR; the TCRdb copy retains only in-frame clones and omits some. The data contain around 300,000 clones, 84% of them singletons. The sequence was collected from a woman between 40 and 55 years old in good health and CMV-seropositive. The J gene is TRBJ2-3, the V gene TRBV9; 12 nucleotides match TRBD2. The specimen was PBMCs. The CDR3 protein is CASSAGLAGTTDTQYF. For the CDR3, the DNA is TGTGCCAGCAGCGCGGGACTAGCGGGCACCACAGATACGCAGTATTTT.